This T cell receptor (beta chain) was recovered during a study of T cell repertoires in cytomegalovirus infection. Background on the study: CMV epitopes in the study were HLA-C-restricted (recently identified) and HLA-B-restricted (well studied). Public signatures in TCR beta pointed to CMV infection and matching HLA type.

The V end lost 11 bases, the J end lost 5 bases, and 18 bases lay between the germline ends. This CDR3 comprises 13 residues. CDR1 is MNHNS, CDR2 SASEGT, per germline. The sample holds a few counts of this clonotype. The antigen remains unidentified. General study results and limits: Clonotype analysis showed dominance of the ex vivo response by HLA-C-restricted CMV-specific TCR beta clonotypes. Of the TCR beta families, the public ones yielded a cumulative frequency that identified carriers of CMV plus the relevant HLA.

TCRdb redid the calling of the reads with MiXCR, one entry per CDR3 protein. The table lists 700,000 to 950,000 distinct CDR3 sequences, about 33% of them singletons, with around 12% in the top ten. The chain has TRBV6-1 and TRBJ2-5; no clear D. The clonotype comes from a human donor in good health (CMV status not recorded). Some clones in this sample may be carry-over from other donors' samples. The sample consisted of cultured CD8+ T cells from PBMCs, taken from culture after CMV antigen stimulation. CDR3 sequence: CASQVLDWETQYF. CDR3 sequence (DNA): TGTGCCTCTCAAGTTCTGGATTGGGAGACCCAGTACTTC.